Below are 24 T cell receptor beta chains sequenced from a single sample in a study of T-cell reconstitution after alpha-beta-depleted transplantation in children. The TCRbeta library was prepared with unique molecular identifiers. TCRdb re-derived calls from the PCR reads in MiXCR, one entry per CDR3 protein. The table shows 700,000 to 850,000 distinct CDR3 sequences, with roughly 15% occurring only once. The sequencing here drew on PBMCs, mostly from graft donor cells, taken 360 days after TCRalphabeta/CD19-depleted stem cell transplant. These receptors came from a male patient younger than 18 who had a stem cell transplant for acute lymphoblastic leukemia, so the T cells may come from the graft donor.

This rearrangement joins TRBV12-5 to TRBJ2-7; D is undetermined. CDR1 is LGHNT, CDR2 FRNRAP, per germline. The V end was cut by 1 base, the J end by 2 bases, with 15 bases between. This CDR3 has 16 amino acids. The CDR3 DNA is TGTGCTAGTGGTTTGGCCCTCCCCCGGACGCCCTACGAGCAGTACTTC. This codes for CASGLALPRTPYEQYF.

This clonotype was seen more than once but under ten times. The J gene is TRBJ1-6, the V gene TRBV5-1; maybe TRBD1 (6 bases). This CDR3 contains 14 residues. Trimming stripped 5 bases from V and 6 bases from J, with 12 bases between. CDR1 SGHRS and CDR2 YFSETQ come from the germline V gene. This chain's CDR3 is CASRTGGSNSPLHF. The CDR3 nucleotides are TGCGCCAGCAGGACAGGTGGCTCTAATTCACCCCTCCACTTT.

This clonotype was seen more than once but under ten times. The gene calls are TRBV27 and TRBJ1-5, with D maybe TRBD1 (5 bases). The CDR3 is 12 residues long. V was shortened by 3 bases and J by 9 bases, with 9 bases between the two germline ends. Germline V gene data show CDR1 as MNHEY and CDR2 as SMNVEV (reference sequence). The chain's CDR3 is CASSLGGGPQHF. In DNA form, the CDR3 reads TGTGCCAGCAGTTTGGGGGGGGGGCCCCAGCATTTT.

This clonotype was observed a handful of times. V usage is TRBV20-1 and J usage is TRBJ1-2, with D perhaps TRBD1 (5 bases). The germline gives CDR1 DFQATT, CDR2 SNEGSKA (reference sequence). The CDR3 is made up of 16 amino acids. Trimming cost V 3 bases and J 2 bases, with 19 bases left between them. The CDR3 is CSASRQGLYFNYGYTF. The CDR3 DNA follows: TGCAGTGCTAGCCGGCAGGGTCTTTACTTCAACTATGGCTACACCTTC.

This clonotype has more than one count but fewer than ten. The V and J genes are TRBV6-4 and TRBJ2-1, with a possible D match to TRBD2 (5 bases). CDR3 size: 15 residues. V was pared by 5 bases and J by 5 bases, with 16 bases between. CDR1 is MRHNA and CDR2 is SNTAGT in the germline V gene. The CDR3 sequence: CASSRGSGFNNEQFF. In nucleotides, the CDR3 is TGTGCCAGCAGTAGAGGGTCTGGTTTCAACAATGAGCAGTTCTTC.

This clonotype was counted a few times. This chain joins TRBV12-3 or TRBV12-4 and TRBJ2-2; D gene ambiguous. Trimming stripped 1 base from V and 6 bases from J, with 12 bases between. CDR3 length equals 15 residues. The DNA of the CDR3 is TGTGCCAGCAGTTTAGGACGGGCCCGGGCCGGGGAGCTGTTTTTT. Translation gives CASSLGRARAGELFF.

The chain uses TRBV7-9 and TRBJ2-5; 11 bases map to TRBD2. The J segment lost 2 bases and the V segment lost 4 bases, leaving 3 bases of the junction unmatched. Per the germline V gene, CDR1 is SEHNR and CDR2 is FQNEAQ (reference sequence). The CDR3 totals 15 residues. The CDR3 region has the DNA TGTGCCAGCAGCTCCTTAGCGGGAGGGCAAGAGACCCAGTACTTC. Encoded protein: CASSSLAGGQETQYF.

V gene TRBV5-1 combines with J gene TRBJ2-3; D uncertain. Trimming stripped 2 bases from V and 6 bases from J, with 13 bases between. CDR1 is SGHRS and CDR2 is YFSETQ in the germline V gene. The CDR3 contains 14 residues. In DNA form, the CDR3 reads TGCGCCAGCAGCTTAGCCGCGGCCGGGGATACGCAGTATTTT. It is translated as CASSLAAAGDTQYF.

DNA of the CDR3: TGCGCCAGCAGCTTGAGCGGGACCGTCTCTGGGGCCAACGTCCTGACTTTC. It encodes CASSLSGTVSGANVLTF. V gene TRBV5-1 combines with J gene TRBJ2-6; 7 nucleotides agree with TRBD2. This CDR3 is built from 17 residues. V lost 1 base, J lost 0 bases, and 4 bases stayed unmatched. Germline CDR1 reads SGHRS; CDR2 reads YFSETQ.

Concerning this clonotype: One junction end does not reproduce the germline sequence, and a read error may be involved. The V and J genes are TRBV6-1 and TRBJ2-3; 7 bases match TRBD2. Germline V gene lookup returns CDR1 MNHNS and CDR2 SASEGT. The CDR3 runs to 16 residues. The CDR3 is CASSDRTSPRTDTQYF. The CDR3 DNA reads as TGTGCCAGCAGTGACAGGACTAGTCCTCGCACAGATACACAGTATTTT.

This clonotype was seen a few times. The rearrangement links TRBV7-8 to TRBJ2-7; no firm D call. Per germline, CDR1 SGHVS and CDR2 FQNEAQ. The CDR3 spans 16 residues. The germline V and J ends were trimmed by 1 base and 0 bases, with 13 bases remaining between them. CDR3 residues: CASSLGGGESSYEQYF. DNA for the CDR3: TGTGCCAGCAGCTTAGGCGGCGGCGAAAGCTCCTACGAGCAGTACTTC.

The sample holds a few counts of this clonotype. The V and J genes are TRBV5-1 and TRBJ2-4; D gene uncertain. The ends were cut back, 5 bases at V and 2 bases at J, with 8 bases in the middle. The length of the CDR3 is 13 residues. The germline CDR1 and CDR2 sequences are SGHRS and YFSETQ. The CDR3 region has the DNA TGCGCCAGCAGAGGATTCACCAAAAACATTCAGTACTTC. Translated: CASRGFTKNIQYF.

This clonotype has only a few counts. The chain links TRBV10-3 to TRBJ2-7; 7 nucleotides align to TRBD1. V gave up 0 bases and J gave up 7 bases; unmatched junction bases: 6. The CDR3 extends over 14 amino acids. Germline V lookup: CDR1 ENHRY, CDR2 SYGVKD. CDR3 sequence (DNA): TGTGCCATCAGTGAGTCATCGACAGGGATTGAGCAGTACTTC. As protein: CAISESSTGIEQYF.

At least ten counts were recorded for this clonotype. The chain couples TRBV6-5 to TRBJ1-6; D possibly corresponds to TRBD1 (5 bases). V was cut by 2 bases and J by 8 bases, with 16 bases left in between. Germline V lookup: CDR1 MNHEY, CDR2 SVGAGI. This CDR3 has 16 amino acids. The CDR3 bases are TGTGCCAGCAGTTACCGCCCCGACAGTTGGGATTCACCCCTCCACTTT. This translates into CASSYRPDSWDSPLHF.

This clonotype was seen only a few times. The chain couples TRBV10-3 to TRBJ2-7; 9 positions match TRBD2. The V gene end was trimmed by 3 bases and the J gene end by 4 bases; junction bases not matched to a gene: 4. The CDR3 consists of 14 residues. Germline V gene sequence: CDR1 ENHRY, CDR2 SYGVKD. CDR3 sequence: CAISDGSGSYEQYF. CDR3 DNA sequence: TGTGCCATCAGTGATGGTAGCGGGAGTTACGAGCAGTACTTC.

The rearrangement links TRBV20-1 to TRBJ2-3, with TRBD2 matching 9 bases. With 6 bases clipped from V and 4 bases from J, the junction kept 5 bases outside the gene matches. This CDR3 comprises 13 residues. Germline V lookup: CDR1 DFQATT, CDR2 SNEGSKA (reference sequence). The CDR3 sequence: CSASSGAADTQYF. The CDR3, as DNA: TGCAGTGCGTCTAGCGGGGCGGCAGATACGCAGTATTTT.

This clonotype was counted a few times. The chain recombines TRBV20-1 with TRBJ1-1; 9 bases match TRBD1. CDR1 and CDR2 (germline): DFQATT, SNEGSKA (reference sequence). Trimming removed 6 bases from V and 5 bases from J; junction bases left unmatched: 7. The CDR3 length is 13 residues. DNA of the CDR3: TGCAGTGCCCTTGGACAGGGGAAAACTGAAGCTTTCTTT. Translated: CSALGQGKTEAFF.

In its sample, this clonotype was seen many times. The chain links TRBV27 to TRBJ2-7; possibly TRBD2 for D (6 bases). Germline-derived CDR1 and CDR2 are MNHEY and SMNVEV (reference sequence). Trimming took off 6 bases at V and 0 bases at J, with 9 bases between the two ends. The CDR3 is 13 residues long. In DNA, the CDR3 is TGTGCCAGCAGCTTAGCGGACTCCTACGAGCAGTACTTC. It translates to CASSLADSYEQYF.

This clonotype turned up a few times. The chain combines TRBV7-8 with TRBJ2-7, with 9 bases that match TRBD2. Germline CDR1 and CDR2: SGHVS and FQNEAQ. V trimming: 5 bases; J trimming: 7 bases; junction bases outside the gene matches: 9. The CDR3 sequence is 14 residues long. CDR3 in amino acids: CASSDSGRRGEQYF. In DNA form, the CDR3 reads TGTGCCAGCAGCGATAGCGGGAGAAGGGGGGAGCAGTACTTC.

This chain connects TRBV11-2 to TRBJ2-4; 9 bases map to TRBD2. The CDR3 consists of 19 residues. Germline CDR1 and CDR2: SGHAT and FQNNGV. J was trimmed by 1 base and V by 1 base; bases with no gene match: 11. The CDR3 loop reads CASSLGGRARFRAKNIQYF. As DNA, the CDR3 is TGTGCCAGCAGCTTAGGCGGGAGGGCCCGATTTCGCGCCAAAAACATTCAGTACTTC.

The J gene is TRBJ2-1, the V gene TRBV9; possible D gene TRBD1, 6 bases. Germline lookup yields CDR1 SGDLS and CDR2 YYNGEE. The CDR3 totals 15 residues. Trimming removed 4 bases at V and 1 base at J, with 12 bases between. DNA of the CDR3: TGTGCCAGCAGCCCTCGACAGGTTTCCTACAATGAGCAGTTCTTC. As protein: CASSPRQVSYNEQFF.

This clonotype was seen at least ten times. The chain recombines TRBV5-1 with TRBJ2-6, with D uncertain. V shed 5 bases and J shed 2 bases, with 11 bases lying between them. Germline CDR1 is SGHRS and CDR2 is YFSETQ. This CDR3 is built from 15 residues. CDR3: CASRFNVAGANVLTF. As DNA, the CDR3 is TGCGCCAGCAGATTTAACGTGGCTGGGGCCAACGTCCTGACTTTC.

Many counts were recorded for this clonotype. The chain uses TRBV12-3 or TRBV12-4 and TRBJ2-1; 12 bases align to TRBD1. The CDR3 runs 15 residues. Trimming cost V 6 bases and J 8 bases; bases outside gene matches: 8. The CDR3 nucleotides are TGTGCCAGCAGGCCTCCGGGACAGGGGGCCTATGAGCAGTTCTTC. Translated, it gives CASRPPGQGAYEQFF.

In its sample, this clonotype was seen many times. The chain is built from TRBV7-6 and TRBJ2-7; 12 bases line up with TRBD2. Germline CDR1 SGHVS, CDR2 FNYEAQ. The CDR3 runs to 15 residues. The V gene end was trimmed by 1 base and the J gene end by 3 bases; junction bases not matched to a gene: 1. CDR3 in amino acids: CASSLETSGSYEQYF. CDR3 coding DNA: TGTGCCAGCAGCTTAGAGACTAGCGGGAGCTACGAGCAGTACTTC.